What follows is one T cell receptor (beta chain) and its context. The antigen remains undetermined. TCRbeta library construction was performed incorporating unique molecular identifiers. One entry per CDR3 protein results from TCRdb running MiXCR on the PCR reads. Of 60,000 to 85,000 distinct CDR3 sequences listed, approximately 18% were seen once; the top ten hold about half. Germline trimming cut 5 bases from V and 3 bases from J; bases unmatched to any gene: 13. Germline assignment: CDR1 MNHEY and CDR2 SMNVEV (reference sequence). The CDR3 contains 16 residues. This entry is derived from a study of T-cell reconstitution after alpha-beta-depleted transplantation in children. Points from the study as a whole: Newly produced T cells mostly provided counts and TCRbeta diversity after one year, as hyperexpanded clones declined. Several hundred expanded graft clones reportedly were the source of alpha-beta T cells about two months after transplant.

The specimen was PBMCs, mostly from graft donor cells, collected 360 days after TCRalphabeta/CD19-depleted stem cell transplant. The receptor was derived from a male patient aged 2-10 years who had a stem cell transplant for acute lymphoblastic leukemia, so the T cells may come from the graft donor. The V call is TRBV27, the J call TRBJ2-7; TRBD1 aligns across 7 bases. The CDR3 is CASSKRGGARGYEQYF. The CDR3 coding sequence is TGTGCCAGCAGTAAAAGAGGGGGCGCAAGGGGCTACGAGCAGTACTTC.